One T cell receptor (beta chain) is described in this entry. This entry comes from a study of blood T cell repertoires in COVID-19. In the authors' workflow: Amplification of reference gene primers was used by the study to estimate nucleated cell counts. The protocol was immunoSEQ multiplex PCR, while the TCRdb copy is restricted to in-frame clones and leaves out a portion. Clone size and the V and J calls come from that table; the DNA yielded D and trimming. The sample records about 13,000 clones, 70% to 90% being singletons. Trimming at V came to 4 bases and at J to 12 bases, leaving 7 bases not matched to a gene. The CDR3 contains 13 residues. The germline V gene encodes CDR1 SGHDN and CDR2 FVKESK.

Sequencing was performed on peripheral blood. The clonotype originates from a human donor in a cohort sampled during active COVID-19. The chain links TRBV14 to TRBJ2-3, with TRBD2 matching over 10 bases. DNA of the CDR3: TGTGCCAGCAGCCCCGGGACTAGCGAGGCCCAGTATTTT. Its translation: CASSPGTSEAQYF.